One and the same sample provided the 5 T cell receptor beta chains below, sequenced in a study of shared clonotypes between healthy human individuals. Method: immunoSEQ multiplex PCR; TCRdb's copy keeps in-frame clones and lacks some. The sample shows around 2.3 million clones, approximately 94% of them seen only once. Source material: naive CD4+ T cells sorted from blood. Subset given: CD45RA+ positively selected. These receptors originate from a man between 18 and 29 years old in good health.

The V call is TRBV12-5, the J call TRBJ2-2, with 9 bases identical to TRBD2. V was pared by 4 bases and J by 6 bases, with 6 bases of the junction left unmatched. The CDR3 has 15 residues. Germline loops: CDR1 LGHNT, CDR2 FRNRAP. CDR3 DNA sequence: TGTGCTAGTGGTTCGACTAGCGGTTCTCCCGGGGAGCTGTTTTTT. Its protein is CASGSTSGSPGELFF.

V gene TRBV30 combines with J gene TRBJ2-3; D not certain. Deletions cut 1 base from V and 3 bases from J, with 5 bases between. The CDR3 sequence is 12 residues long. Germline V gene data show CDR1 as GTSNPN and CDR2 as SVGIG (reference sequence). This CDR3 reads CAWSGRTDTQYF. CDR3 DNA sequence: TGTGCCTGGAGTGGGCGGACAGATACGCAGTATTTT.

The chain carries TRBV29-1 and TRBJ2-7; D is uncertain. V lost 5 bases and J lost 5, with 16 bases in between. Germline CDR1 reads SQVTM; CDR2 reads ANQGSEA. This CDR3 is 13 amino acids long. This CDR3 reads CSVLALGSHEQYF. CDR3 coding DNA: TGCAGCGTTCTGGCATTGGGTTCCCACGAGCAGTACTTC.

The genes are TRBV18 and TRBJ2-1, with D perhaps TRBD2 (5 bases). Germline V lookup: CDR1 KGHSH, CDR2 LQKENI. The CDR3 is 17 amino acids. Trimming removed 6 bases from V and 2 bases from J, with 20 bases in between. The CDR3 here is CASSPPPRTVAYNEQFF. The CDR3 nucleotides read TGTGCCAGCTCTCCCCCACCACGGACTGTGGCCTACAATGAGCAGTTCTTC.

The chain joins TRBV29-1 to TRBJ1-2; D is perhaps TRBD1 (5 bases). The CDR3 runs 15 residues. V was pared by 6 bases and J by 1 base, with 18 bases between. Germline V gives CDR1 SQVTM, CDR2 ANQGSEA. CDR3 sequence: CSVHGGVTSNYGYTF. The CDR3 region has the DNA TGCAGCGTACACGGGGGGGTTACAAGTAACTATGGCTACACCTTC.